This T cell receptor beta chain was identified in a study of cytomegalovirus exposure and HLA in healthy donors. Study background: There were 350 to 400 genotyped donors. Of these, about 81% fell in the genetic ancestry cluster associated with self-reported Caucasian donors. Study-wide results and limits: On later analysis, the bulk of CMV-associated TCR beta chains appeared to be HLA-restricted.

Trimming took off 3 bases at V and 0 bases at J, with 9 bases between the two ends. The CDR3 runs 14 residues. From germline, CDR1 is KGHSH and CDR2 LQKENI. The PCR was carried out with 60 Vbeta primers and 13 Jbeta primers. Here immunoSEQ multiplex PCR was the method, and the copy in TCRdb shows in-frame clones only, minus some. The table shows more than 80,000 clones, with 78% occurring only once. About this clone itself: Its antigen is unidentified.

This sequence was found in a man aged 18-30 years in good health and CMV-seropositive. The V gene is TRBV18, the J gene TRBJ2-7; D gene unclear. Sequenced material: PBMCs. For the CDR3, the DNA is TGTGCCAGCTCACCGGTCGCAGGCTCCTACGAGCAGTACTTC. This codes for CASSPVAGSYEQYF.